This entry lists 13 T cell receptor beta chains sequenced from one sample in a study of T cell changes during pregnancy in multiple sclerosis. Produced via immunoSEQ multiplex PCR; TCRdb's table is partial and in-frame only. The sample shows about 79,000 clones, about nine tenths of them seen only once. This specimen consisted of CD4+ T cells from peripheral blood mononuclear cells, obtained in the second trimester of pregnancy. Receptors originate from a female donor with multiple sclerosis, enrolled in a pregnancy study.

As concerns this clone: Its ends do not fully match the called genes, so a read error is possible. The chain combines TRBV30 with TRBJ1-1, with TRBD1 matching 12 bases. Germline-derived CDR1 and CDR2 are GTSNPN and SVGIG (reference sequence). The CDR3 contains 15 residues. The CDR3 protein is CVWSGGQGAGTEAFF. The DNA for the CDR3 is TGTGTCTGGAGTGGGGGACAGGGGGCTGGGACTGAAGCTTTCTTT.

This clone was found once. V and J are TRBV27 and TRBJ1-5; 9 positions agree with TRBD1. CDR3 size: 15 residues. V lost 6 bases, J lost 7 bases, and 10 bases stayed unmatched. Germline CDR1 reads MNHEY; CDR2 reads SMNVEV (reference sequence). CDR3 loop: CASRVGTGISQPQHF. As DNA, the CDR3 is TGTGCCAGCAGAGTCGGGACAGGGATAAGCCAGCCCCAGCATTTT.

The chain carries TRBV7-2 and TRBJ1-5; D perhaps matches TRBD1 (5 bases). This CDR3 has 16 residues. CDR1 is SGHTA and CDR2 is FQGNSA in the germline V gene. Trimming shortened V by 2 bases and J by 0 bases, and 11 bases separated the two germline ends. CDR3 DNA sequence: TGTGCCAGCAGCTTATCGGGACTTTATAGCAATCAGCCCCAGCATTTT. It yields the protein CASSLSGLYSNQPQHF.

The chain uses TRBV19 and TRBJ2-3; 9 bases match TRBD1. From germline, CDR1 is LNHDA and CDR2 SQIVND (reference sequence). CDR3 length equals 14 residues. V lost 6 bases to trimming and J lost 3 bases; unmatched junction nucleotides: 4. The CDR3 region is CASRGQGYTDTQYF. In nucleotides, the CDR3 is TGTGCCAGTAGGGGACAGGGATATACAGATACGCAGTATTTT. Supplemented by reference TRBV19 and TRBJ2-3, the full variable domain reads DGGITQSPKYLFRKEGQNVTLSCEQNLNHDAMYWYRQDPGQGLRLIYYSQIVNDFQKGDIAEGYSVSREKKESFPLTVTSAQKNPTAFYLCASRGQGYTDTQYFGPGTRLTVL.

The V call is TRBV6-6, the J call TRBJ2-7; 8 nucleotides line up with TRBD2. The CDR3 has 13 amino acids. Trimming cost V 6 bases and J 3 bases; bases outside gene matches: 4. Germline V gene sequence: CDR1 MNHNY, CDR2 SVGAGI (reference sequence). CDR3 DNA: TGTGCCAGCAGAATTGCGGGGGGCTACGAGCAGTACTTC. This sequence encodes CASRIAGGYEQYF.

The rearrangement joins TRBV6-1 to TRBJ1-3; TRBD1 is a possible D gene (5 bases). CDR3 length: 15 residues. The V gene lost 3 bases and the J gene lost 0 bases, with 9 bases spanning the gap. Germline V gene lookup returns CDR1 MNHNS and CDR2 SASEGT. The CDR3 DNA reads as TGTGCCAGCAGTGACGACAGTTACTCTGGAAACACCATATATTTT. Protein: CASSDDSYSGNTIYF.

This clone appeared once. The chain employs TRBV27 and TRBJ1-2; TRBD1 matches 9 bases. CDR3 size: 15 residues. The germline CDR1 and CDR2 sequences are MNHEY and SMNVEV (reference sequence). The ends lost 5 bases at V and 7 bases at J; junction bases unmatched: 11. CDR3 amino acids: CASSKDRGSSGGYTF. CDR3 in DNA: TGTGCCAGCAGTAAAGACAGGGGGAGTTCAGGTGGCTACACCTTC.

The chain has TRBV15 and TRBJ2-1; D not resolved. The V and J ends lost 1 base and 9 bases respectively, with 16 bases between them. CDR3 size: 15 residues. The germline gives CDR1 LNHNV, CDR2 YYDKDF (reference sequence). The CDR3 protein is CATSRALGSIAEQFF. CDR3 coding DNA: TGTGCCACCAGCAGAGCGCTGGGTAGCATAGCTGAGCAGTTCTTC.

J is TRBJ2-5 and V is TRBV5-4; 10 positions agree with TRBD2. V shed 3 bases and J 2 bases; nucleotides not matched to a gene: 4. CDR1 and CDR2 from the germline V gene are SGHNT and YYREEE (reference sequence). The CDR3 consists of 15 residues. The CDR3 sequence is CASSSTAGGQETQYF. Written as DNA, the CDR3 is TGTGCCAGCAGCTCGACAGCGGGAGGGCAAGAGACCCAGTACTTC. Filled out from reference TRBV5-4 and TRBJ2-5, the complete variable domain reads ETGVTQSPTHLIKTRGQQVTLRCSSQSGHNTVSWYQQALGQGPQFIFQYYREEENGRGNFPPRFSGLQFPNYSSELNVNALELDDSALYLCASSSTAGGQETQYFGPGTRLLVL.

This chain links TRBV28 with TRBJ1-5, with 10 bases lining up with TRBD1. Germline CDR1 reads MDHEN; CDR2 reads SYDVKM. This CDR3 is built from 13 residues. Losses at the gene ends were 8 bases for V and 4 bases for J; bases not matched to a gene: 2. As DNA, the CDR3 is TGTGCCAGCGGGGGACAGGGGAATCAGCCCCAGCATTTT. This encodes CASGGQGNQPQHF.

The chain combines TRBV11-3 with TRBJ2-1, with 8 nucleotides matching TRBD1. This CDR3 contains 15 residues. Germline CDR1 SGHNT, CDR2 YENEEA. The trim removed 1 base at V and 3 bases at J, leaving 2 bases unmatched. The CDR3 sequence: CASSLVGTGYNEQFF. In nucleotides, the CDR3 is TGTGCCAGCAGCTTAGTTGGGACAGGCTACAATGAGCAGTTCTTC.

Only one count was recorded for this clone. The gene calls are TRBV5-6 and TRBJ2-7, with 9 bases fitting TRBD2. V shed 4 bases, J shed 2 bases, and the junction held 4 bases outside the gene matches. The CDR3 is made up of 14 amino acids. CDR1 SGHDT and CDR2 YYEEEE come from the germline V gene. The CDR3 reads CASSRGLAAYEQYF. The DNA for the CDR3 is TGTGCCAGCAGCCGGGGACTAGCCGCCTACGAGCAGTACTTC.

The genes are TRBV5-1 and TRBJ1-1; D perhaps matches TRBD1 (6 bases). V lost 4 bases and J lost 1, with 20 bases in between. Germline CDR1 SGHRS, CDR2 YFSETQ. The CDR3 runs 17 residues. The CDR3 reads CASSPQGQTGGNTEAFF. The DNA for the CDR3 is TGCGCCAGCAGCCCCCAAGGACAGACAGGCGGGAACACTGAAGCTTTCTTT. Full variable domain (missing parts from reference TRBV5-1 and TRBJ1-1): KAGVTQTPRYLIKTRGQQVTLSCSPISGHRSVSWYQQTPGQGLQFLFEYFSETQRNKGNFPGRFSGRQFSNSRSEMNVSTLELGDSALYLCASSPQGQTGGNTEAFFGQGTRLTVV.